Each of the 2 T cell receptor beta chains below was sequenced from the same sample in a study of siplizumab effects on memory and regulatory T cells. Generated by immunoSEQ multiplex PCR, the TCRdb table keeps only in-frame clones and is missing some. The sample has some 40,000 clones, about 90% seen once. Input material: naive CD4+ T cells sorted from blood. The receptors originated from a human donor in good health.

This clone has a handful of counts. This chain joins TRBV14 and TRBJ1-1; D is unclear. V was cut by 1 base and J by 3 bases, with 9 bases left in between. The CDR3 runs to 14 residues. Germline V CDR1 and CDR2: SGHDN, FVKESK. Written as DNA, the CDR3 is TGTGCCAGCAGCCAAGTCCACTCCCACACTGAAGCTTTCTTT. This codes for CASSQVHSHTEAFF. The complete variable domain, with remaining parts taken from reference TRBV14 and TRBJ1-1, reads EAGVTQFPSHSVIEKGQTVTLRCDPISGHDNLYWYRRVMGKEIKFLLHFVKESKQDESGMPNNRFLAERTGGTYSTLKVQPAELEDSGVYFCASSQVHSHTEAFFGQGTRLTVV.

V usage is TRBV6-6 and J usage is TRBJ1-5; 11 bases match TRBD1. Per the germline V gene, CDR1 is MNHNY and CDR2 is SVGAGI (reference sequence). J gave up 5 bases and V 0 bases, and 0 bases lay outside the gene matches. The CDR3 spans 15 residues. The DNA of the CDR3 is TGTGCCAGCAGTTACTCGGGACAGGGGGATCAGCCCCAGCATTTT. It specifies CASSYSGQGDQPQHF.